A selection of T cell receptor beta chains follows, all from one sample in a study of blood T cells in healthy people across ages. TCRdb analysed the 5' RACE reads with MiXCR anew, one entry per CDR3 protein. The sample consists of approximately 850,000 distinct CDR3 sequences, approximately 48% of them appearing once. Input material: blood. These receptor sequences come from a man in his sixties in good health. CDR3s include the opening cysteine and the closing phenylalanine or tryptophan. The order of the fields is V gene, J gene, clone size, D gene, CDR3 DNA, CDR3 protein. The D gene is left open where the match is weak. A clone size is listed for some rows: how often the clone was seen (once, few, many), or a class if it is expanded.

TRBV13	TRBJ2-1	few	TRBD2	TGTGCCAGCAGCCCTAGGACTAGCGGCGTTACGGATACTGAGCAGTTCTTC	CASSPRTSGVTDTEQFF
TRBV20-1	TRBJ2-3	few	.	TGCAGTGCTCAGAGACTAGAGGGGACAGATACGCAGTATTTT	CSAQRLEGTDTQYF
TRBV2	TRBJ2-5	.	TRBD2	TGTGCCAGCAGAGCGGGACTAGCGATGGAGACCCAGTACTTC	CASRAGLAMETQYF
TRBV14	TRBJ2-5	.	.	TGTGCCAGCAGCCATCCCGGGCGCTACCAAGAGACCCAGTACTTC	CASSHPGRYQETQYF
TRBV7-2	TRBJ2-7	.	.	TGTGCCAGCAGCTTATGGGAGGTGGGGAACGACTACGAGCAGTACTTC	CASSLWEVGNDYEQYF
TRBV29-1	TRBJ1-1	few	TRBD1	TGCAGCGTTGGGGGACAGGGGGCTGCTGAAGCTTTCTTT	CSVGGQGAAEAFF
TRBV6-2/TRBV6-3	TRBJ2-3	.	.	TGTGCCAGCAGTTACGAGGGCACAGATACGCAGTATTTT	CASSYEGTDTQYF
TRBV7-9	TRBJ1-1	.	.	TGTGCCAGCAGCGCCCGGACGCGCGGGGACACTGAAGCTTTCTTT	CASSARTRGDTEAFF
TRBV27	TRBJ2-5	few	TRBD1	TGTGCCAGCAGGCTAAGGGGGCTCCAAGAGACCCAGTACTTC	CASRLRGLQETQYF
TRBV5-1	TRBJ2-3	.	.	TGCGCCAGCAGCTTGGGGCAGGGCCTTAGCACAGATACGCGGTATTTT	CASSLGQGLSTDTRYF
TRBV29-1	TRBJ1-5	few	.	TGCAGCGTGGCCGAGACAGGAGGACAGCCCCAGCATTTT	CSVAETGGQPQHF
TRBV6-6	TRBJ1-1	few	.	TGTGCCAGCAGTTACCCAGAGGGTGAAGCTTTCTTT	CASSYPEGEAFF
TRBV20-1	TRBJ2-7	few	TRBD2	TGCAGTGCTAGAGATCCGGAGCGGGGTGGCTACGAGCAGTACTTC	CSARDPERGGYEQYF
TRBV15	TRBJ1-1	.	.	TGTGCCACCAGCAGAAAGGCAGGTAGACGCACTGAAGCTTTCTTT	CATSRKAGRRTEAFF
TRBV5-1	TRBJ2-7	.	.	TGCGCCAGCAGCTTGGAGGGTCCCGACGAGCAGTACTTC	CASSLEGPDEQYF
TRBV14	TRBJ1-2	.	.	TGTGCCAGCAGCATCCGGGAAGGACCCTATGGCTACACCTTC	CASSIREGPYGYTF
TRBV20-1	TRBJ1-2	.	.	TGCAGTGCTAGAGTTGACAGTAAGATAGGCTATGGCTACACCTTC	CSARVDSKIGYGYTF
TRBV20-1	TRBJ2-1	.	TRBD2	TGCAGTGCTAGAGATCCGCTAGCGGGCGGACCTAGTAAGACCCAGTTCTTC	CSARDPLAGGPSKTQFF
TRBV6-2/TRBV6-3	TRBJ2-5	.	TRBD2	TGTGCCAGCAAGGGACTAGCGGGGGAACCTCAAGAGACCCAGTACTTC	CASKGLAGEPQETQYF
TRBV25-1	TRBJ2-7	.	.	TGTGCCAGCAGTGCTGCGGACAGCTCCTACGAGCAGTACTTC	CASSAADSSYEQYF
TRBV4-3	TRBJ1-5	few	.	TGCGCCAGCAGCCAAGCACGGACGTTCGATCAGCCCCAGCATTTT	CASSQARTFDQPQHF
TRBV7-2	TRBJ2-3	few	.	TGTGCCAGCAGCTCGGCGGGTTCAGAAGATACGCAGTATTTT	CASSSAGSEDTQYF
TRBV20-1	TRBJ2-3	.	.	TGCAGTGCTAGAAGGGGGGGCCCAGATACGCAGTATTTT	CSARRGGPDTQYF
TRBV6-5	TRBJ2-5	few	.	TGTGCCAGCAGGTCCCTGGCTTTCCAAGAGACCCAGTACTTC	CASRSLAFQETQYF
TRBV4-3	TRBJ1-5	.	.	TGCGCCGGCAGCCAAGGCCCTAATCAGCCCCAGCATTTT	CAGSQGPNQPQHF
TRBV7-9	TRBJ2-1	.	TRBD2	TGTGCCAGCAGCGCCAGCGGGGACCCCTACAATGAGCAGTTCTTC	CASSASGDPYNEQFF
TRBV4-3	TRBJ1-1	many	.	TGCGCCAGCAGCCAAGATCGGGGGTCGGGTGAAGCTTTCTTT	CASSQDRGSGEAFF
TRBV11-3	TRBJ2-7	.	.	TGTGCCAGCAGCTTTACGTCAGCTTCTTCCTACGAGCAGTACTTC	CASSFTSASSYEQYF
TRBV5-1	TRBJ2-7	.	.	TGCGCCAGCACACACACGTCAACAGGGTTTCTACCTTACGAGCAGTACTTC	CASTHTSTGFLPYEQYF
TRBV6-6	TRBJ1-2	few	.	TGTGCCAGCAGAAAGTTTGGAGCCGAGACCTATGGCTACACCTTC	CASRKFGAETYGYTF
TRBV5-6	TRBJ1-2	.	.	TGTGCCAGCAGCTTGACACTTAACTATGGCTACACCTTC	CASSLTLNYGYTF
TRBV7-8	TRBJ2-1	.	TRBD2	TGTGCCAGCAGCTTAGAAACTAGCGGGTTTGTCGGTGAGCAGTTCTTC	CASSLETSGFVGEQFF
TRBV20-1	TRBJ2-1	many	.	TGCAGCGCCACGGGAACCTACAATGAGCAGTTCTTC	CSATGTYNEQFF
TRBV5-1	TRBJ2-7	.	TRBD1	TGCGCCAGCAGCAGAAACCGGGACAGGGACTACGAGCAGTACTTC	CASSRNRDRDYEQYF
TRBV7-2	TRBJ2-7	.	TRBD2	TGTGCCAGCAGCTTAGTTTTGCGGGAGTACGAGCAGTACTTC	CASSLVLREYEQYF
TRBV7-2	TRBJ1-6	many	.	TGTGCCAGCAGCCGATTCGGACGGAATCATTCACCCCTCCACTTT	CASSRFGRNHSPLHF
TRBV7-2	TRBJ2-2	.	.	TGTGCCAGCAGCTTAGGAGTCGGTACAACCGGGGAGCTGTTTTTT	CASSLGVGTTGELFF
TRBV7-2	TRBJ2-7	many	TRBD2	TGTGCCAGCAGCAACCCGGGACTAGTGTACGAGCAGTACTTC	CASSNPGLVYEQYF
TRBV29-1	TRBJ2-7	.	.	TGCAGCGTTGCGATTCAGTTCACCTACGAGCAGTACTTC	CSVAIQFTYEQYF
TRBV25-1	TRBJ2-7	few	.	TGTGCCAGCAGTGCGTGGGGGGAGTCCTACGAGCAGTACTTC	CASSAWGESYEQYF
TRBV29-1	TRBJ1-5	.	TRBD1	TGCAGCGTGGCCTCTGGACAGGGGGTTGGACAGCCCCAGCATTTT	CSVASGQGVGQPQHF
TRBV20-1	TRBJ1-6	.	.	TGCAGTGCTAAGGTCACAGGGTCACCCCTCCACTTT	CSAKVTGSPLHF
TRBV20-1	TRBJ2-7	.	.	TGCAGTGCCTCGCCAGCCGCCTACGAGCAGTACTTC	CSASPAAYEQYF
TRBV20-1	TRBJ1-5	few	TRBD1	TGCAGTGCTAGAAGACCGAACAGGGGTGCTCAGCCCCAGCATTTT	CSARRPNRGAQPQHF
TRBV12-3/TRBV12-4	TRBJ2-3	.	TRBD2	TGTGCCAGCAGTCGGGGCGGTGGCGGGGGGCTCTCAGATACGCAGTATTTT	CASSRGGGGGLSDTQYF
TRBV4-1	TRBJ1-2	few	.	TGCGCCAGCAGCTTAAGGTTTAGGGGGAAGGTTGACTATGGCTACACCTTC	CASSLRFRGKVDYGYTF
TRBV5-1	TRBJ2-5	few	.	TGCGCCAGCAGCTTTGGTGCGGACATACAAGAGACCCAGTACTTC	CASSFGADIQETQYF
TRBV11-3	TRBJ2-5	.	.	TGTGCCAGCAGCTTAGGCCTAGCCCGATTTGGGGAGACCCAGTACTTC	CASSLGLARFGETQYF
TRBV24-1	TRBJ2-7	.	.	TGTGCCACCAGTGAACCTCAGGGAGTATCCTACAATGAGCAGTACTTC	CATSEPQGVSYNEQYF
TRBV20-1	TRBJ2-1	.	TRBD2	TGCAGTGCTATTCTAGCGGGGGCCTACAATGAGCAGTTCTTC	CSAILAGAYNEQFF
TRBV20-1	TRBJ2-1	few	.	TGCAGGCTGGGACCGTTCTCCTACAATGAGCAGTTCTTC	CRLGPFSYNEQFF
TRBV11-3	TRBJ2-5	.	TRBD2	TGTGCCAGCAGCTTGGGGGCGGGGGGCGACAATGAGCAGTACTTC	CASSLGAGGDNEQYF